This T cell receptor beta chain was found in a study of cytomegalovirus exposure and HLA in healthy donors. Study results and caveats: Common viral pathogens were later found to be apparently linked to several of the most significant clusters. A previous analysis found most TCR beta V segments productive roughly 90% or roughly 30% of the time. Donors were assumed by presence/absence analyses to have roughly uniform sequencing depth. Some V segments could not be told apart, so they were left out, TRBV6-2 and TRBV6-3 among them.

The V gene end was trimmed by 1 base and the J gene end by 5 bases; junction bases not matched to a gene: 5. The germline CDR1 and CDR2 sequences are LNHDA and SQIVND (reference sequence). The CDR3 spans 14 residues. Amplification used 60 Vbeta primers and 13 Jbeta primers. TCRdb keeps only in-frame clones here, not all; method: immunoSEQ multiplex PCR. The sample lists about 140,000 clones; approximately 83% were seen once. With respect to this clone: Its matching antigen is unknown.

This receptor was obtained from a man aged 35 to 55 in good health and CMV-seronegative. The chain recombines TRBV19 with TRBJ2-7; TRBD2 agrees at 7 bases. Sequenced material: PBMCs. CDR3 residues: CASSIGGGRDEQYF. The DNA for the CDR3 is TGTGCCAGTAGTATAGGGGGAGGGCGCGACGAGCAGTACTTC.